The 15 T cell receptor beta chains below were found in one sample sequenced in a study of cytomegalovirus exposure and HLA in healthy donors. 60 Vbeta and 13 Jbeta primers were used in PCR. Sequencing used immunoSEQ multiplex PCR; TCRdb keeps in-frame clones, though not all of them. The table includes 100,000 or so clones, about 74% detected once. Sequenced sample: PBMCs. These receptors were obtained from a female donor in good health and CMV-seropositive.

This clone was recorded only once. The rearrangement uses TRBV9 and TRBJ2-7; 9 bases are shared with TRBD2. The germline gives CDR1 SGDLS, CDR2 YYNGEE. V trimming: 0 bases; J trimming: 5 bases; junction bases outside the gene matches: 6. CDR3 length: 15 amino acids. CDR3 region: CASSVVAGGPHEQYF. CDR3 sequence (DNA): TGTGCCAGCAGCGTAGTGGCGGGAGGGCCCCACGAGCAGTACTTC.

This chain links TRBV6-5 with TRBJ1-1; D perhaps matches TRBD1 (5 bases). This CDR3 is built from 13 residues. V lost 10 bases, J lost 4 bases, and 16 bases lay in between. Germline loops: CDR1 MNHEY, CDR2 SVGAGI. CDR3: CATWSGIVTEAFF. Here the CDR3 DNA reads TGTGCCACCTGGTCAGGGATCGTCACTGAAGCTTTCTTT.

The chain has TRBV5-1 and TRBJ2-2; maybe TRBD1 (6 bases). The germline V gene has CDR1 SGHRS and CDR2 YFSETQ. This CDR3 has 17 amino acids. The V gene lost 4 bases and the J gene lost 0 bases, with 16 bases spanning the gap. CDR3 region: CASSLGHRDPNTGELFF. The DNA of the CDR3 is TGCGCCAGCAGCCTGGGACACAGGGACCCGAACACCGGGGAGCTGTTTTTT.

A note on this clone: The same CDR3 can be traced to other DNA sequences in this sample. This rearrangement joins TRBV2 to TRBJ1-2; TRBD1 matches 7 bases. Germline V gives CDR1 SNHLY, CDR2 FYNNEI. Trimming removed 2 bases from V and 4 bases from J; junction bases left unmatched: 1. The CDR3 contains 13 residues. DNA of the CDR3: TGTGCCAGCAGTGAATACAGGGGCTATGGCTACACCTTC. This gives the protein CASSEYRGYGYTF. The whole variable domain, remainder taken from reference TRBV2 and TRBJ1-2, is EPEVTQTPSHQVTQMGQEVILRCVPISNHLYFYWYRQILGQKVEFLVSFYNNEISEKSEIFDDQFSVERPDGSNFTLKIRSTKLEDSAMYFCASSEYRGYGYTFGSGTRLTVV.

CDR3 sequence (DNA): TGTGCCAGCAGCAACAGGGCCACGAACACCGGGGAGCTGTTTTTT. Its translation: CASSNRATNTGELFF. This sequence joins TRBV9 and TRBJ2-2; a possible D gene is TRBD1 (6 bases). Germline values: CDR1 SGDLS, CDR2 YYNGEE. With 4 bases removed from V and 0 bases from J, the gap between germline ends came to 10 bases. This CDR3 is built from 15 residues.

This sequence joins TRBV4-3 and TRBJ2-7, with TRBD1 identical over 10 bases. V dropped 0 bases and J dropped 2; count of bases not matched to a gene: 1. Per germline, CDR1 LGHNA and CDR2 YSLEER. The CDR3 has 15 residues. For the CDR3, the DNA is TGCGCCAGCAGCCAAGACGGGACAGGGGCCTACGAGCAGTACTTC. Translation gives CASSQDGTGAYEQYF.

This chain joins TRBV27 and TRBJ2-1, with D perhaps matching TRBD2 (5 bases). This CDR3 has 14 residues. The V and J ends lost 7 bases and 5 bases respectively, with 15 bases between them. The V gene's germline CDR1 is MNHEY and CDR2 SMNVEV (reference sequence). DNA for the CDR3: TGTGCCAGCACCATCACCGGAGGCCACAATGAGCAGTTCTTC. Residues: CASTITGGHNEQFF.

In DNA form, the CDR3 reads TGTGCCACCAGCAGAGACCGGGGGGCACAGGCCTATGGCTACACCTTC. Protein product: CATSRDRGAQAYGYTF. The chain combines TRBV15 with TRBJ1-2, with TRBD1 as a possible D gene (6 bases). CDR1 and CDR2 (germline): LNHNV, YYDKDF (reference sequence). Trimming cost V 0 bases and J 4 bases, with 15 bases left between them. This CDR3 spans 16 amino acids.

This chain joins TRBV5-5 and TRBJ2-7, with D perhaps matching TRBD2 (7 bases). CDR1 SGHKS and CDR2 YYEKEE come from the germline V gene (reference sequence). V lost 4 bases and J 4 bases, leaving 12 bases between the germline ends. The CDR3 contains 13 residues. Written as DNA, the CDR3 is TGTGCCAGCAGCCCGGGGGGCGGGTACGAGCAGTACTTC. Translated, it gives CASSPGGGYEQYF.

The CDR3 loop reads CSVERTGGPDTQYF. In DNA form, the CDR3 reads TGCAGCGTTGAGAGGACAGGGGGCCCAGATACGCAGTATTTT. The genes are TRBV29-1 and TRBJ2-3, with 11 bases identical to TRBD1. With 3 bases clipped from V and 4 bases from J, the junction kept 3 bases outside the gene matches. The CDR3 spans 14 residues. Germline CDR1 is SQVTM and CDR2 is ANQGSEA.

This chain joins TRBV10-3 and TRBJ2-3; TRBD2 matches at 7 bases. V was pared by 6 bases and J by 4 bases, with 7 bases of the junction left unmatched. The CDR3 consists of 14 residues. Germline CDR1 reads ENHRY; CDR2 reads SYGVKD. The CDR3 region is CAIRGPGGADTQYF. CDR3 nucleotide sequence: TGTGCCATCAGGGGTCCGGGGGGTGCAGATACGCAGTATTTT.

The gene calls are TRBV9 and TRBJ2-1; TRBD2 matches at 8 bases. The germline V gene encodes CDR1 SGDLS and CDR2 YYNGEE. The CDR3 extends over 15 amino acids. V lost 0 bases to trimming and J lost 6 bases; unmatched junction nucleotides: 5. CDR3 sequence (DNA): TGTGCCAGCAGCGTAGAGGAGACTAGCGTCAATGAGCAGTTCTTC. Translation: CASSVEETSVNEQFF.

This chain uses TRBV7-3 with TRBJ2-2, with D possibly being TRBD1 (6 bases). This CDR3 comprises 16 residues. CDR1 SGHTA and CDR2 FQGTGA come from the germline V gene. V was shortened by 4 bases and J by 2 bases, with 14 bases between the two germline ends. CDR3: CASSSYDRRNTGELFF. CDR3 DNA: TGTGCCAGCAGCTCCTATGACAGGCGCAACACCGGGGAGCTGTTTTTT.

The chain links TRBV5-1 to TRBJ2-7, with TRBD1 matching 10 bases. This CDR3 region has 16 residues. Germline lookup yields CDR1 SGHRS and CDR2 YFSETQ. Trimming took 1 base from V and 2 from J; bases not matched to a gene: 6. The DNA for the CDR3 is TGCGCCAGCAGCTTGCTCTCCGGGACAGGGGCCTACGAGCAGTACTTC. It yields the protein CASSLLSGTGAYEQYF. The full variable domain, its missing parts supplied by reference TRBV5-1 and TRBJ2-7, is KAGVTQTPRYLIKTRGQQVTLSCSPISGHRSVSWYQQTPGQGLQFLFEYFSETQRNKGNFPGRFSGRQFSNSRSEMNVSTLELGDSALYLCASSLLSGTGAYEQYFGPGTRLTVT.

V and J are TRBV29-1 and TRBJ1-2; D call uncertain. CDR3 length equals 12 residues. Germline loops: CDR1 SQVTM, CDR2 ANQGSEA. V was clipped by 2 bases and J by 2 bases, with 6 bases between them. The CDR3 DNA sequence: TGCAGCGTTGAATCCAGAAACTATGGCTACACCTTC. Translation gives CSVESRNYGYTF.